The 30 T cell receptor beta chains below were found in one sample sequenced in a study of regulatory T cells in long-lasting Graves disease. CDR3 regions were amplified by Arm-PCR using iRepertoire HTBI primers to build TCR beta libraries. MiXCR was run by TCRdb on the multiplex PCR reads, yielding one entry per CDR3 protein. The repertoire includes 350,000 to 550,000 distinct CDR3 sequences, about 15% of them detected once, and 16% sits in the top ten. Described time point: newly diagnosed GD, antithyroid drugs for less than 3 months. Extracted PBMC RNA gave rise to the TCR library. The same data also contributed to another study, on T cells in Graves' hyperthyroidism and ophthalmopathy.

The sequenced sample was peripheral blood mononuclear cells (PBMCs), obtained at new diagnosis, from a patient treated with antithyroid drugs. Receptors originate from a woman aged 25 to 39 with Graves disease.

There are a few counts of this clonotype. The rearrangement joins TRBV12-5 to TRBJ2-1; no definite D call. Germline CDR1 LGHNT, CDR2 FRNRAP. The ends were cut back, 0 bases at V and 0 bases at J, with 12 bases in the middle. CDR3 size: 17 residues. CDR3 sequence: CASGLVLGRSSYNEQFF. Here the CDR3 DNA reads TGTGCTAGTGGTTTGGTACTCGGCAGGAGCTCCTACAATGAGCAGTTCTTC.

Ten or more counts support this clonotype. The chain couples TRBV2 to TRBJ2-7; TRBD2 matches 9 bases. With 8 bases clipped from V and 4 bases from J, the junction kept 6 bases outside the gene matches. The CDR3 contains 13 residues. From germline, CDR1 is SNHLY and CDR2 FYNNEI. The CDR3 protein is CASQTSGGYEQYF. The CDR3 DNA reads TGTGCCAGCCAGACTAGCGGAGGATACGAGCAGTACTTC.

This clonotype has a count of ten or more. V usage is TRBV6-5 and J usage is TRBJ2-5; 8 nucleotides match TRBD2. Germline CDR1 MNHEY, CDR2 SVGAGI. The CDR3 length is 15 residues. Trimming cost V 2 bases and J 5 bases; bases outside gene matches: 7. CDR3 sequence reads: CASSYQLAASETQYF. The CDR3 DNA reads as TGTGCCAGCAGTTACCAACTAGCGGCTTCGGAGACCCAGTACTTC.

This clonotype was counted a few times. This chain connects TRBV7-3 to TRBJ2-3; D gene unclear. Germline-derived CDR1 and CDR2 are SGHTA and FQGTGA. The CDR3 extends over 15 amino acids. V lost 2 bases, J lost 0 bases, and 9 bases lay in between. The CDR3 DNA follows: TGTGCCAGCAGCTTAGGCTTTCGGAGCACAGATACGCAGTATTTT. Translation gives CASSLGFRSTDTQYF.

This clonotype came up many times. The CDR3 is CASSLGAGEETQYF. The CDR3 DNA reads TGTGCCAGCAGCTTGGGTGCAGGAGAGGAGACCCAGTACTTC. The chain employs TRBV7-3 and TRBJ2-5; D not certain. V was shortened by 3 bases and J by 5 bases, with 13 bases between the two germline ends. The CDR3 length is 14 residues. Looked up from germline, CDR1 is SGHTA and CDR2 is FQGTGA.

CDR3 DNA: TGCAGTGCTAGGGGGGACGGCTATGGCTACACCTTC. Its translation is CSARGDGYGYTF. The chain is built from TRBV20-1 and TRBJ1-2, with D possibly being TRBD1 (5 bases). Germline loops: CDR1 DFQATT, CDR2 SNEGSKA (reference sequence). V was cut by 3 bases and J by 4 bases, with 9 bases left in between. The CDR3 is 12 residues long.

The chain employs TRBV18 and TRBJ1-3, with D hard to call. There are 15 residues in the CDR3. CDR1 and CDR2 (germline): KGHSH, LQKENI. V gave up 2 bases and J gave up 0 bases, with 8 bases separating them. CDR3 residues: CASSPGPTSGNTIYF. DNA for the CDR3: TGTGCCAGCTCACCAGGGCCGACCTCTGGAAACACCATATATTTT.

This clonotype appeared many times. The chain uses TRBV20-1 and TRBJ1-1; D remains unclear. The CDR3 runs 11 residues. Germline loops: CDR1 DFQATT, CDR2 SNEGSKA (reference sequence). Trimming took off 6 bases at V and 1 base at J, with 6 bases between the two ends. In DNA, the CDR3 is TGCAGTGCGACCAAGAACACTGAAGCTTTCTTT. Protein: CSATKNTEAFF.

A single count supports this clonotype. Only one base separates this from a far larger clonotype, so it likely reflects a read error. The chain is built from TRBV4-2 and TRBJ2-1, with D perhaps TRBD1 (5 bases). The CDR3 extends over 15 amino acids. From germline, CDR1 is LGHNA and CDR2 YNFKEQ. CDR3 in DNA: TGTGCCAGCAGCCAAGACAGGGTCACCTACAATGAGCGGTTCTTC. Amino acids: CASSQDRVTYNERFF.

This clonotype was detected ten times or more. The J gene is TRBJ1-1, the V gene TRBV11-2; TRBD1 is a possible D gene (5 bases). Germline assignment: CDR1 SGHAT and CDR2 FQNNGV. Deletions cut 1 base from V and 4 bases from J, with 10 bases between. The CDR3 is made up of 14 amino acids. The CDR3 here is CASSLGGTGTEAFF. The DNA for the CDR3 is TGTGCCAGCAGCTTAGGGGGGACCGGCACTGAAGCTTTCTTT.

This clonotype was recorded many times. The chain uses TRBV12-3 or TRBV12-4 and TRBJ2-7; possibly TRBD1 or TRBD2 for D (6 bases each). The V end was cut by 5 bases, the J end by 2 bases, with 7 bases between. The CDR3 length is 12 residues. The CDR3 spells CASSGGPYEQYF. CDR3 nucleotide sequence: TGTGCCAGCAGTGGGGGGCCCTACGAGCAGTACTTC.

This clonotype was seen more than once but under ten times. The genes are TRBV6-4 and TRBJ2-3; D not resolved. Trimming cost V 5 bases and J 3 bases, with 15 bases left between them. Germline-derived CDR1 and CDR2 are MRHNA and SNTAGT. CDR3 size: 15 residues. In DNA, the CDR3 is TGTGCCAGCAGTTCCTCATCTGGGCCGACAGATACGCAGTATTTT. Protein sequence: CASSSSSGPTDTQYF.

This chain uses TRBV12-3 or TRBV12-4 with TRBJ2-3; 12 bases line up with TRBD2. Trimming at V came to 7 bases and at J to 6 bases, leaving 8 bases not matched to a gene. This CDR3 has 15 amino acids. The CDR3 reads CASIPTSGRLDTQYF. Written as DNA, the CDR3 is TGTGCCAGCATCCCGACTAGCGGGAGACTGGATACGCAGTATTTT.

This clonotype was picked up a small number of times. The V and J genes are TRBV5-8 and TRBJ2-3; tentatively, D is TRBD1 (5 bases). The germline CDR1 and CDR2 sequences are SGHTS and YDEGEE. CDR3 length: 14 residues. Trimming took 0 bases from V and 6 from J, leaving 11 bases between them. In DNA, the CDR3 is TGTGCCAGCAGCTTGGTCAGGGTCGGGGATACGCAGTATTTT. Residues: CASSLVRVGDTQYF.

The V call is TRBV4-1, the J call TRBJ1-2, with a possible D match to TRBD1 (5 bases). From germline, CDR1 is MGHRA and CDR2 YSYEKL. The CDR3 totals 18 residues. The germline V and J ends were trimmed by 1 base and 4 bases, with 22 bases remaining between them. DNA of the CDR3: TGCGCCAGCAGCCAAGTATACGACAGCCTACTAAAACCCTATGGCTACACCTTC. This gives the protein CASSQVYDSLLKPYGYTF.

This clonotype has at least ten counts. The chain recombines TRBV28 with TRBJ2-1, with 11 positions matching TRBD2. The V gene end was trimmed by 8 bases and the J gene end by 5 bases; junction bases not matched to a gene: 8. Germline CDR1 reads MDHEN; CDR2 reads SYDVKM. The length of the CDR3 is 15 residues. The chain's CDR3 is CASSLSGRADNEQFF. The CDR3 region has the DNA TGTGCCAGCTCCCTTAGCGGGAGGGCCGACAATGAGCAGTTCTTC. Full variable domain (missing parts from reference TRBV28 and TRBJ2-1): DVKVTQSSRYLVKRTGEKVFLECVQDMDHENMFWYRQDPGLGLRLIYFSYDVKMKEKGDIPEGYSVSREKKERFSLILESASTNQTSMYLCASSLSGRADNEQFFGPGTRLTVL.

The chain links TRBV5-5 to TRBJ2-7; D not resolved. Germline assignment: CDR1 SGHKS and CDR2 YYEKEE (reference sequence). V dropped 0 bases and J dropped 5 bases, with 12 bases sitting between them. This CDR3 spans 14 amino acids. The CDR3 nucleotides read TGTGCCAGCAGCTTGGAACGGTTTGAGGACGAGCAGTACTTC. Translated, it gives CASSLERFEDEQYF.

This chain links TRBV24-1 with TRBJ2-3; 8 bases line up with TRBD1. Losses at the gene ends were 3 bases for V and 1 base for J; bases not matched to a gene: 5. This CDR3 is built from 16 residues. Germline V gene lookup returns CDR1 KGHDR and CDR2 SFDVKD. This CDR3 reads CATSDRAGGRTDTQYF. The CDR3 DNA sequence: TGTGCCACCAGTGATCGTGCAGGGGGCCGCACAGATACGCAGTATTTT.

In this sample, this clonotype turned up many times. The V call is TRBV5-1, the J call TRBJ1-1, with D possibly matching TRBD1 (6 bases). The CDR3 loop spans 15 amino acids. CDR1 SGHRS and CDR2 YFSETQ come from the germline V gene. The V and J ends lost 4 bases and 0 bases respectively, with 13 bases between them. This CDR3 reads CASSVNPGVNTEAFF. In nucleotides, the CDR3 is TGCGCCAGCAGCGTAAACCCAGGGGTGAACACTGAAGCTTTCTTT.

The sample holds a few counts of this clonotype. The J gene is TRBJ1-5, the V gene TRBV12-3 or TRBV12-4; D is unclear. The CDR3 has 16 amino acids. Trimming stripped 0 bases from V and 3 bases from J, with 12 bases between. The CDR3 bases are TGTGCCAGCAGTTTAGCAGGGCATGGCTTCAATCAGCCCCAGCATTTT. Translated: CASSLAGHGFNQPQHF.

The V call is TRBV13, the J call TRBJ2-2; 8 nucleotides match TRBD2. V lost 5 bases, J lost 0 bases, and 14 bases stayed unmatched. The CDR3 has 19 amino acids. Per germline, CDR1 PRHDT and CDR2 FYEKMQ (reference sequence). The CDR3 protein is CASSPVSGIPLANTGELFF. The CDR3 nucleotides are TGTGCCAGCAGCCCCGTTAGCGGGATTCCCCTAGCGAACACCGGGGAGCTGTTTTTT.

The gene calls are TRBV19 and TRBJ2-5, with 11 positions matching TRBD2. Germline-derived CDR1 and CDR2 are LNHDA and SQIVND (reference sequence). Trimming at V came to 4 bases and at J to 5 bases, leaving 9 bases not matched to a gene. This CDR3 is 16 amino acids long. The CDR3 region is CASSKLLAGERETQYF. Written as DNA, the CDR3 is TGTGCCAGTAGTAAGCTACTAGCGGGAGAGCGGGAGACCCAGTACTTC.

This sequence joins TRBV5-6 and TRBJ2-1; 7 positions agree with TRBD2. The J call could be wrong; TRBJ2-7 is a better fit for the DNA end. From germline, CDR1 is SGHDT and CDR2 YYEEEE. This CDR3 is 14 amino acids long. The CDR3 here is CASRGGLAEREQYF. DNA for the CDR3: TGTGCCAGTCGCGGGGGTCTAGCGGAAAGGGAGCAGTACTTC.

This chain connects TRBV7-3 to TRBJ2-7; no definite D call. CDR3 length equals 11 residues. Germline CDR1 is SGHTA and CDR2 is FQGTGA. V was shortened by 5 bases and J by 2 bases, with 4 bases between the two germline ends. The chain's CDR3 is CASSKTYEQYF. The CDR3 DNA reads as TGTGCCAGCAGCAAGACCTACGAGCAGTACTTC.

This clonotype was recorded at least ten times. The genes are TRBV2 and TRBJ2-6; TRBD1 might be the D (6 bases). This CDR3 has 14 residues. Germline V gives CDR1 SNHLY, CDR2 FYNNEI. V was clipped by 6 bases and J by 2 bases, with 8 bases between them. The CDR3, as DNA: TGTGCCAGCAGACAGGGCCCTGGGGCCAACGTCCTGACTTTC. Its translation: CASRQGPGANVLTF. The full variable domain, in which reference TRBV2 and TRBJ2-6 provide the parts outside the CDR3, is EPEVTQTPSHQVTQMGQEVILRCVPISNHLYFYWYRQILGQKVEFLVSFYNNEISEKSEIFDDQFSVERPDGSNFTLKIRSTKLEDSAMYFCASRQGPGANVLTFGAGSRLTVL.

This clonotype was counted at least ten times. The chain recombines TRBV18 with TRBJ2-3; 11 nucleotides align to TRBD2. V lost 1 base and J lost 5; bases outside the gene matches: 5. This CDR3 region has 16 residues. Germline V gives CDR1 KGHSH, CDR2 LQKENI. The CDR3 region has the DNA TGTGCCAGCTCACCACTAGCGGGAGGGCCTAGAGATACGCAGTATTTT. It encodes CASSPLAGGPRDTQYF.

Many counts were recorded for this clonotype. This chain links TRBV6-1 with TRBJ1-5, with no clear D. The CDR3 has 13 residues. Germline loops: CDR1 MNHNS, CDR2 SASEGT. V lost 7 bases to trimming and J lost 5 bases, with 12 bases between them. CDR3 sequence reads: CASTLGFYQPQHF. The CDR3 nucleotides are TGTGCCAGCACCTTAGGATTTTATCAGCCCCAGCATTTT.

This clonotype was counted at least ten times. This sequence joins TRBV7-2 and TRBJ2-1; 9 bases agree with TRBD2. Per the germline V gene, CDR1 is SGHTA and CDR2 is FQGNSA. The CDR3 has 15 residues. Losses at the gene ends were 5 bases for V and 6 bases for J; bases not matched to a gene: 8. The CDR3 protein is CASSPGTSRPNEQFF. CDR3 DNA sequence: TGTGCCAGCAGCCCCGGGACTAGCAGACCCAATGAGCAGTTCTTC.

In its sample, this clonotype was seen a few times. The chain is built from TRBV7-2 and TRBJ2-1; 7 bases map to TRBD2. V shed 5 bases, J shed 3 bases, and the junction held 13 bases outside the gene matches. The CDR3 runs to 17 residues. Germline loops: CDR1 SGHTA, CDR2 FQGNSA. The CDR3 DNA reads as TGTGCCAGCAGCCGCCGCCCCGGGTCGGGAGGCTACAATGAGCAGTTCTTC. Translated: CASSRRPGSGGYNEQFF.

This clonotype was seen repeatedly, ten times or more. This chain uses TRBV6-1 with TRBJ2-1, with TRBD2 matching over 10 bases. The germline gives CDR1 MNHNS, CDR2 SASEGT. The length of the CDR3 is 15 residues. Germline trimming cut 4 bases from V and 4 bases from J; bases unmatched to any gene: 4. The CDR3 DNA reads TGTGCCAGCAGTGTACTAGCGGGAACATACAATGAGCAGTTCTTC. This codes for CASSVLAGTYNEQFF.